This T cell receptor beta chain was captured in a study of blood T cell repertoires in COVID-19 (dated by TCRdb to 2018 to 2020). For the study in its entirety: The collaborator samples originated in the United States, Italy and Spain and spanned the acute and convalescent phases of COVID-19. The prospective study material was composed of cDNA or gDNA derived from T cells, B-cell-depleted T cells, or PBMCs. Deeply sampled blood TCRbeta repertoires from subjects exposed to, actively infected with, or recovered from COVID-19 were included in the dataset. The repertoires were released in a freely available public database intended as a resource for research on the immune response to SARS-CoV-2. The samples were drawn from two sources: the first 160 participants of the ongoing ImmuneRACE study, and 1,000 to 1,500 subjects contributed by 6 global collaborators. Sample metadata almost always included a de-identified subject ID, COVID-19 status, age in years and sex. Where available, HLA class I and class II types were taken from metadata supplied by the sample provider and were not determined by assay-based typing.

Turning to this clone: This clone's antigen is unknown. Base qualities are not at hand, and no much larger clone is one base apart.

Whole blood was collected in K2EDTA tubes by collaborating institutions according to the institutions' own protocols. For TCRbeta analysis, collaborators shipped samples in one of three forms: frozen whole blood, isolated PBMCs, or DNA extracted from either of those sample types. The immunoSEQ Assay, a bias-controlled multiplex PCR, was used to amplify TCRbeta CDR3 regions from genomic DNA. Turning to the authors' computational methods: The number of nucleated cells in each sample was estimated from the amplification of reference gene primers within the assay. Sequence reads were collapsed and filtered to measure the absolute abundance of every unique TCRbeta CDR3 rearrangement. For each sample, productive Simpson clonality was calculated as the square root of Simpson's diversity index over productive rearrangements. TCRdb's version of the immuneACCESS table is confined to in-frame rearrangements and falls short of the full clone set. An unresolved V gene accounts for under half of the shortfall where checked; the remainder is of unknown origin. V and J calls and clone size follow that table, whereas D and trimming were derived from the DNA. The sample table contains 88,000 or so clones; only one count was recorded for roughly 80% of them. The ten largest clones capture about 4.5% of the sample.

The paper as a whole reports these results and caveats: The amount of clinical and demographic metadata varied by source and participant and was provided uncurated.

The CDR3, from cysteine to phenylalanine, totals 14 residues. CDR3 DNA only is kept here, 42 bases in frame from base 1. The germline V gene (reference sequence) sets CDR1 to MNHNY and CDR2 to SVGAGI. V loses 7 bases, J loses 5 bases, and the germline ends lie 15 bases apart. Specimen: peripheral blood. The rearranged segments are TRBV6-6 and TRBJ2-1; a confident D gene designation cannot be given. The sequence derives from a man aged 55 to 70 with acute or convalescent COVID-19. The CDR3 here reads CASKPAGQDNEQFF. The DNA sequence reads TGTGCCAGCAAACCGGCTGGGCAGGACAATGAGCAGTTCTTC.